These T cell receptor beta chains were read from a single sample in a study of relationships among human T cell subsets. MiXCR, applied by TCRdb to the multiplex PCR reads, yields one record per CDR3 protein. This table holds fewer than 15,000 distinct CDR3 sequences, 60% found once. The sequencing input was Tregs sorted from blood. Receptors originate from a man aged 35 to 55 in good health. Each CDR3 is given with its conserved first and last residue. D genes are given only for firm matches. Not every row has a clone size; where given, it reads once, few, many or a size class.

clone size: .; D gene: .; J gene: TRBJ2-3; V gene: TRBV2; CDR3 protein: CASSEASGGDTQYF; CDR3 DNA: TGTGCCAGCAGTGAAGCATCAGGCGGAGATACGCAGTATTTT
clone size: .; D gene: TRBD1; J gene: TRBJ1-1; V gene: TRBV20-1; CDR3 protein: CSANSDRVVTEAFF; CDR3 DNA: TGCAGTGCTAACTCTGACAGGGTCGTCACTGAAGCTTTCTTT
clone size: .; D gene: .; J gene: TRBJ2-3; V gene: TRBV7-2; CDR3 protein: CASTPPLRGGTDTQYF; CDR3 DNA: TGTGCCAGCACTCCGCCTCTGAGGGGGGGCACAGATACGCAGTATTTT
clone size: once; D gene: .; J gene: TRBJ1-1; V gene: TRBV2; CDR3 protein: CASSDQRGTEAFF; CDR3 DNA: TGTGCCAGCAGTGATCAGCGGGGAACTGAAGCTTTCTTT
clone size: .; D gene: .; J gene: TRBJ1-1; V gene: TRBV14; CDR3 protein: CASSQPSQNTEAFF; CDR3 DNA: TGTGCCAGCAGCCAACCTAGCCAAAACACTGAAGCTTTCTTT
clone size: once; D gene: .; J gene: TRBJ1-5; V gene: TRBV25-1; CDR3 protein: CASSEFVGPYSNQPQHF; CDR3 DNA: TGTGCCAGCAGTGAGTTCGTGGGACCCTATAGCAATCAGCCCCAGCATTTT
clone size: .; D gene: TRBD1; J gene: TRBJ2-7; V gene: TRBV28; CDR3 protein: CASSSILTGVSYEQYF; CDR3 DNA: TGTGCCAGCAGTTCTATCCTGACAGGGGTGAGCTACGAGCAGTACTTC
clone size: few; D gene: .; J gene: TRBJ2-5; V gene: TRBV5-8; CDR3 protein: CASSLGSSLQETQYF; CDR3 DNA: TGTGCCAGCAGCTTGGGAAGTTCCTTACAAGAGACCCAGTACTTC
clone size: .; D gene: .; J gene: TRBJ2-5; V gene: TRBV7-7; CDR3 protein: CASSLSSSQETQYF; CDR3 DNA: TGTGCTAGCAGCCTCAGTTCCTCACAAGAGACCCAGTACTTC
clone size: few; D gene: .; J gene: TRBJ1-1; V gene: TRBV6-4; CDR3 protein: CASKDSSRNTEAFF; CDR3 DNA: TGTGCCAGCAAGGACTCCTCTCGAAACACTGAAGCTTTCTTT
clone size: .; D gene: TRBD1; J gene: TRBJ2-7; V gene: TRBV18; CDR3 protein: CASLTTGSEQYF; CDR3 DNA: TGTGCCAGCTTAACGACAGGGAGCGAGCAGTACTTC
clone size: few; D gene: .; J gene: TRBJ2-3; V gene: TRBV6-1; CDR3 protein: CASSLAHSSTDTQYF; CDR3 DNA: TGTGCCAGCAGCTTAGCGCATTCCAGCACAGATACGCAGTATTTT
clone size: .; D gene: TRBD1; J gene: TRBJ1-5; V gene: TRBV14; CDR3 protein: CASSQDSTDRECQPQHF; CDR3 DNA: TGTGCCAGCAGCCAAGATTCCACGGACAGGGAGTGTCAGCCCCAGCATTTT
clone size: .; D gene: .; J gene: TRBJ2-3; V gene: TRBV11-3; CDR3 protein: CASSLYSGTDTQYF; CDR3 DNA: TGTGCCAGCAGCTTGTACTCTGGCACAGATACGCAGTATTTT
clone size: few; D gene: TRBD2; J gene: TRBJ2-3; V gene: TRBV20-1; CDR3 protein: CSARDGLAGAGTDTQYF; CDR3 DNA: TGCAGTGCTAGAGATGGGCTAGCGGGAGCTGGCACAGATACGCAGTATTTT
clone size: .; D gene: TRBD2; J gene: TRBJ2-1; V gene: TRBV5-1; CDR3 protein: CASSASGSTYNEQFF; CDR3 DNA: TGCGCCAGCAGCGCTAGCGGGAGCACCTACAATGAGCAGTTCTTC